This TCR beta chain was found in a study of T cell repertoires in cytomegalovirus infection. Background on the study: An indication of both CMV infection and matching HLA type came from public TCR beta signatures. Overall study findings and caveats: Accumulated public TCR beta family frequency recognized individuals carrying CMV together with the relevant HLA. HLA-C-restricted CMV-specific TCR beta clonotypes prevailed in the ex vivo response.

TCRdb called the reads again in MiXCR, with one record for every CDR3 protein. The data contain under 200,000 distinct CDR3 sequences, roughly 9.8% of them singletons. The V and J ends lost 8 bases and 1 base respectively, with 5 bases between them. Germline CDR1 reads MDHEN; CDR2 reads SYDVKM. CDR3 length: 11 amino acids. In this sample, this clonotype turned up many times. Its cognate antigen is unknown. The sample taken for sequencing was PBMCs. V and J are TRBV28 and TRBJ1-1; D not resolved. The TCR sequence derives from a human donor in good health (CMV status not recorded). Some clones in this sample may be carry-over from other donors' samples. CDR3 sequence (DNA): TGTGCCAGCTTCAGGAACACTGAAGCTTTCTTT. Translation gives CASFRNTEAFF.